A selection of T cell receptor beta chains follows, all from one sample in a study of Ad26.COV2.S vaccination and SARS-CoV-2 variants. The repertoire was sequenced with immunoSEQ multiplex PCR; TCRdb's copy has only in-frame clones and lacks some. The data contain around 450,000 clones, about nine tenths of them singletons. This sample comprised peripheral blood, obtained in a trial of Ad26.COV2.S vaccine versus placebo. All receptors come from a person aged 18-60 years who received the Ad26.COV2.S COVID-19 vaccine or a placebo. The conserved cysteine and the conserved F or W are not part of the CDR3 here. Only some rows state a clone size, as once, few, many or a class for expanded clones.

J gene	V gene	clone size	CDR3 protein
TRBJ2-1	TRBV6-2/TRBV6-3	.	ASSFLAGTGVNEQF
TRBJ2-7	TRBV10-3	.	AISESGGTLSYEQY
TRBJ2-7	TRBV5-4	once	ASSLSGTGVYEQY
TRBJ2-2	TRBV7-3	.	ASSLKGANTGELF
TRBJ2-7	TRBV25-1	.	ASSDSSGRIYEQY
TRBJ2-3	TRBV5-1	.	ASSLQASTDTQY
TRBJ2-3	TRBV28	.	ASSLLLAGEGAQY
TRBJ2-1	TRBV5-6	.	ASSFGTGNEQF
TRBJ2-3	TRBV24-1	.	ATSERDYTDTQY
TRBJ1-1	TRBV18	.	ASSVKEGKTEAF